The sequence of this TCR beta chain was determined in a study of T cells after yellow fever vaccination. General study results and limits: Any FACS-sorted repertoire could hold abundant clonotypes that contaminate it from the bulk population. Booster sampling recovered most clones from primary vaccination (under 98% CD4, over 75% CD8).

This clonotype was seen a handful of times. Its specificity is unknown. Looked up from germline, CDR1 is MNHEY and CDR2 is SVGEGT. The CDR3 is 14 amino acids. Trimming stripped 5 bases from V and 7 bases from J, with 15 bases between. TCRdb analysed the 5' RACE reads with MiXCR anew, one entry per CDR3 protein. The data contain 450,000 to 600,000 distinct CDR3 sequences, approximately 13% of them singletons. The input for sequencing was PBMCs, taken on the day of the yellow fever booster vaccination. The clonotype comes from a young man who received the YFV17D yellow fever vaccine. This chain joins TRBV6-2 or TRBV6-3 and TRBJ1-5; weak D call: TRBD1 (6 bases). CDR3: CASSTMGGRQPQHF. The DNA for the CDR3 is TGTGCCAGCAGTACGATGGGGGGCCGACAGCCCCAGCATTTT.